Listed here are 28 T cell receptor beta chains from one sample, sequenced in a study of glioma-infiltrating T cells. Using RNA template, CDR3s of TCR alpha and beta were amplified with iRepertoire arm-PCR. TCRdb processed the multiplex PCR reads anew with MiXCR; each CDR3 protein has one entry. The profile shows approximately 93,000 distinct CDR3 sequences, about 37% of them singletons. Sequences were obtained from glioma tissue, nonneoplastic brain tissue, or PBMCs (not recorded which). Receptor source: a human donor with low-grade glioma or glioblastoma, undergoing nonglioma brain surgery, or in good health (not recorded which).

The table lists this clonotype with many counts. The J gene is TRBJ2-7, the V gene TRBV10-3, with 11 bases lining up with TRBD2. V dropped 4 bases and J dropped 6; count of bases not matched to a gene: 5. The CDR3 extends over 14 amino acids. Germline loops: CDR1 ENHRY, CDR2 SYGVKD. The CDR3 sequence is CAISVTSGVSEQYF. Written as DNA, the CDR3 is TGTGCCATCAGTGTGACTAGCGGGGTTTCCGAGCAGTACTTC.

V is TRBV27 and J is TRBJ2-7; 9 bases fit TRBD1. V lost 6 bases and J lost 6; bases outside the gene matches: 3. CDR3 length: 12 residues. CDR1 and CDR2 (germline): MNHEY, SMNVEV (reference sequence). The CDR3 DNA sequence: TGTGCCAGCAGGAGGGACAGGGCCGAGCAGTACTTC. The encoded protein is CASRRDRAEQYF.

This clonotype was observed a single time. This may come from a read error, since a much larger clone is one base off. The CDR3 bases are TGTGCTAGTGGTTTGGATAGCCACTACACAGATACGCAGTATTTT. Protein: CASGLDSHYTDTQYF. The chain couples TRBV12-5 to TRBJ2-3; D gene unclear. This CDR3 contains 15 residues. Germline CDR1 is LGHNT and CDR2 is FRNRAP. V was cut by 1 base and J by 2 bases, with 10 bases left in between.

The table lists this clonotype with many counts. This chain links TRBV6-1 with TRBJ2-5; a possible D gene is TRBD2 (5 bases). With 5 bases removed from V and 5 bases from J, the gap between germline ends came to 9 bases. Germline V gives CDR1 MNHNS, CDR2 SASEGT. The CDR3 covers 12 residues. The CDR3: CASSRLRETQYF. DNA of the CDR3: TGTGCCAGCAGTAGACTACGGGAGACCCAGTACTTC.

This clonotype was counted many times. V usage is TRBV28 and J usage is TRBJ2-1; a possible D gene is TRBD2 (6 bases). The germline gives CDR1 MDHEN, CDR2 SYDVKM. The CDR3 is made up of 13 amino acids. V was clipped by 7 bases and J by 3 bases, with 10 bases between them. This chain's CDR3 is CASTKGGYNEQFF. The CDR3 coding sequence is TGTGCCAGCACCAAGGGAGGCTACAATGAGCAGTTCTTC.

This clonotype was seen many times. The J gene is TRBJ2-7, the V gene TRBV3-1, with TRBD1 matching 10 bases. CDR1 and CDR2 (germline): LGHDT, YNNKEL (reference sequence). Unmatched junction bases numbered 6, after V lost 4 bases and J lost 3 bases. This CDR3 is 15 amino acids long. CDR3 loop: CASSRGGTGDYEQYF. CDR3 nucleotide sequence: TGTGCCAGCAGCCGGGGAGGGACAGGGGACTACGAGCAGTACTTC.

The V and J genes are TRBV25-1 and TRBJ2-7, with TRBD2 identical over 7 bases. The length of the CDR3 is 15 residues. V lost 6 bases, J lost 6 bases, and 14 bases stayed unmatched. Germline-derived CDR1 and CDR2 are MGHDK and SYGVNS. CDR3 amino acids: CASSTRWEGLSEQYF. The DNA of the CDR3 is TGTGCCAGCAGCACGAGGTGGGAGGGCCTGAGCGAGCAGTACTTC.

V gene TRBV7-2 combines with J gene TRBJ2-7; 7 nucleotides align to TRBD2. Per germline, CDR1 SGHTA and CDR2 FQGNSA. This CDR3 is 15 amino acids long. The CDR3 here is CVSSFLTSRSYEQYF. CDR3 bases: TGTGTTAGCAGCTTCCTGACTAGCCGTTCCTACGAGCAGTACTTC. Drawing the rest from reference TRBV7-2 and TRBJ2-7, the complete variable domain is GAGVSQSPSNKVTEKGKDVELRCDPISGHTALYWYRQSLGQGLEFLIYFQGNSAPDKSGLPSDRFSAERTGGSVSTLTIQRTQQEDSAVYLCVSSFLTSRSYEQYFGPGTRLTVT.

This clonotype was found many times. This chain links TRBV12-3 or TRBV12-4 with TRBJ1-5, with 8 bases that match TRBD1. The J segment lost 8 bases and the V segment lost 6 bases, leaving 12 bases of the junction unmatched. The CDR3 totals 15 residues. CDR3 residues: CASSPTGDPFEPQHF. The CDR3 bases are TGTGCCAGCAGCCCGACAGGGGACCCATTTGAGCCCCAGCATTTT.

This clonotype has ten or more counts. V is TRBV6-1 and J is TRBJ2-7, with D possibly being TRBD1 (6 bases). The CDR3 is 15 residues long. The V and J ends lost 5 bases and 3 bases respectively, with 17 bases between them. CDR1 is MNHNS and CDR2 is SASEGT in the germline V gene. The CDR3 sequence: CASSSPVVQGYEQYF. The DNA of the CDR3 is TGTGCCAGCAGTTCCCCCGTCGTACAGGGCTACGAGCAGTACTTC.

This clonotype has a single count. Being one base from a much bigger clone, this may be a read error. The DNA for the CDR3 is TGTGCCAGCATGGAGCCCCAGGCAGCGCTTAGCACAGATACGCAGTATTTT. It codes for CASMEPQAALSTDTQYF. The V call is TRBV7-9, the J call TRBJ2-3; D not certain. The germline V and J ends were trimmed by 7 bases and 0 bases, with 20 bases remaining between them. Per the germline V gene, CDR1 is SEHNR and CDR2 is FQNEAQ (reference sequence). There are 17 residues in the CDR3.

The V and J genes are TRBV25-1 and TRBJ2-7; 14 nucleotides align to TRBD2. The J segment lost 4 bases and the V segment lost 4 bases, leaving 6 bases of the junction unmatched. The CDR3 totals 16 residues. Germline V gene lookup returns CDR1 MGHDK and CDR2 SYGVNS. The CDR3 spells CASSARGTSGRYEQYF. The CDR3 nucleotides read TGTGCCAGCAGTGCCCGGGGGACTAGCGGGAGATACGAGCAGTACTTC.

This clonotype was seen repeatedly, ten times or more. This chain uses TRBV6-2 or TRBV6-3 with TRBJ2-1; no clear D gene. CDR1 is MNHEY, CDR2 SVGEGT, per germline. The CDR3 runs to 16 residues. V shed 2 bases and J shed 0 bases, with 11 bases lying between them. Here the CDR3 DNA reads TGTGCCAGCAGTTACAGGAGATTAAGCTCCTACAATGAGCAGTTCTTC. It specifies CASSYRRLSSYNEQFF.

Turning to this clonotype: The CDR3 ends on some other residue instead of the conserved phenylalanine or tryptophan, so this is likely a read error. This sequence joins TRBV12-3 or TRBV12-4 and TRBJ1-2; D might be TRBD1 (6 bases). CDR3 length: 13 residues. The V and J ends lost 3 bases and 9 bases respectively, with 14 bases between them. CDR3 sequence: CASSLMAGESYTS. The CDR3 DNA reads TGTGCCAGCAGTTTGATGGCAGGGGAAAGCTACACCTCC.

The chain has TRBV18 and TRBJ1-1; tentatively, D is TRBD1 (5 bases). CDR1 and CDR2 from the germline V gene are KGHSH and LQKENI. Trimming left V 3 bases short and J 4 bases short, with 12 bases between. The length of the CDR3 is 14 residues. As DNA, the CDR3 is TGTGCCAGCTCACCGCTCAGGGAAACCACTGAAGCTTTCTTT. It codes for CASSPLRETTEAFF.

V usage is TRBV6-2 or TRBV6-3 and J usage is TRBJ2-1, with TRBD1 matching over 8 bases. The CDR3 totals 19 residues. The V gene end was trimmed by 7 bases and the J gene end by 5 bases; junction bases not matched to a gene: 22. The germline gives CDR1 MNHEY, CDR2 SVGEGT. This chain's CDR3 is CASNKDEGQAGVPNNEQFF. DNA of the CDR3: TGTGCCAGCAATAAGGACGAGGGACAGGCAGGAGTCCCCAACAATGAGCAGTTCTTC.

This clonotype was recorded many times. The V gene is TRBV6-6, the J gene TRBJ1-2; D not certain. Trimming removed 0 bases from V and 4 bases from J, with 24 bases in between. CDR3 size: 19 residues. In germline, CDR1 is MNHNY, CDR2 SVGAGI (reference sequence). The DNA for the CDR3 is TGTGCCAGCAGTTACTCGGACTACAGTGCCGACGGATTTAGCTATGGCTACACCTTC. This translates into CASSYSDYSADGFSYGYTF.

As regards this clonotype: A much larger clone sits a single nucleotide away, making a read error possible. The rearrangement links TRBV19 to TRBJ2-2; possible D gene TRBD2, 5 bases. The CDR3 loop spans 16 amino acids. V was cut by 2 bases and J by 4 bases, with 14 bases left in between. Germline CDR1 LNHDA, CDR2 SQIVND (reference sequence). The CDR3 spells CASSINPGWTTGELFF. In DNA, the CDR3 is TGTGCCAGTAGTATAAATCCGGGGTGGACCACCGGGGAGCTGTTTTTT.

This clonotype was detected ten times or more. The chain is built from TRBV3-1 and TRBJ2-5, with D perhaps TRBD2 (7 bases). CDR3 length: 15 amino acids. Germline CDR1 is LGHDT and CDR2 is YNNKEL (reference sequence). V was trimmed by 4 bases and J by 1 base, leaving 13 bases between them. CDR3: CASSRRGGLQETQYF. CDR3 nucleotide sequence: TGTGCCAGCAGCCGTCGCGGGGGCCTCCAAGAGACCCAGTACTTC.

This clonotype has a single count. The V call is TRBV29-1, the J call TRBJ2-3; tentative D call: TRBD2 (7 bases). Germline CDR1 reads SQVTM; CDR2 reads ANQGSEA. This CDR3 is built from 13 residues. V lost 6 bases to trimming and J lost 7 bases, with 17 bases between them. The CDR3 is CSVAQAGANTQYF. In nucleotides, the CDR3 is TGCAGCGTAGCCCAGGCGGGGGCAAATACGCAGTATTTT.

The chain joins TRBV29-1 to TRBJ1-1, with TRBD1 as a possible D gene (5 bases). This CDR3 contains 13 residues. V was clipped by 8 bases and J by 1 base, with 14 bases between them. Germline CDR1 SQVTM, CDR2 ANQGSEA. The CDR3 DNA sequence: TGCAGCCCGCCAGCCGGGGGGAACACTGAAGCTTTCTTT. Its protein product is CSPPAGGNTEAFF. The full variable domain, with the rest looked up from reference TRBV29-1 and TRBJ1-1, is SAVISQKPSRDICQRGTSLTIQCQVDSQVTMMFWYRQQPGQSLTLIATANQGSEATYESGFVIDKFPISRPNLTFSTLTVSNMSPEDSSIYLCSPPAGGNTEAFFGQGTRLTVV.

The genes are TRBV7-2 and TRBJ2-2, with D possibly TRBD2 on 6 matching bases. The CDR3 runs 14 residues. Trimming took 2 bases from V and 6 from J, leaving 10 bases between them. The germline V gene has CDR1 SGHTA and CDR2 FQGNSA. CDR3 residues: CTSSLNWRAGELFF. The CDR3 nucleotides are TGTACCAGCAGCTTAAATTGGAGGGCCGGGGAGCTGTTTTTT.

This clonotype was recorded at least ten times. V is TRBV5-1 and J is TRBJ2-7, with TRBD1 identical over 7 bases. Unmatched junction bases numbered 4, after V lost 4 bases and J lost 3 bases. CDR1 is SGHRS, CDR2 YFSETQ, per germline. The CDR3 totals 13 residues. CDR3 bases: TGCGCCAGCAGCACGAGGGACAGCTACGAGCAGTACTTC. Translating it yields CASSTRDSYEQYF.

In this sample, this clonotype turned up many times. The V and J genes are TRBV20-1 and TRBJ2-3; TRBD2 agrees at 8 bases. Trimming removed 0 bases from V and 0 bases from J; junction bases left unmatched: 11. CDR1 is DFQATT, CDR2 SNEGSKA, per germline (reference sequence). The length of the CDR3 is 18 residues. The CDR3 reads CSARDPKRELGSTDTQYF. The CDR3 DNA follows: TGCAGTGCTAGAGACCCAAAGCGGGAGTTGGGAAGCACAGATACGCAGTATTTT.

This clonotype has a count of ten or more. The J gene is TRBJ2-7, the V gene TRBV10-1; TRBD1 matches 9 bases. With V trimmed by 9 bases and J by 6 bases, 9 bases remained unmatched. The CDR3 consists of 13 residues. Germline loops: CDR1 WNHNN, CDR2 SYGVQD (reference sequence). CDR3 amino acids: CARNRDRVSEQYF. CDR3 in DNA: TGCGCCAGGAACCGGGACAGGGTCTCCGAGCAGTACTTC.

This clonotype was recorded many times. V and J are TRBV28 and TRBJ2-1; 8 nucleotides line up with TRBD2. Trimming at V came to 8 bases and at J to 4 bases, leaving 4 bases not matched to a gene. The CDR3 is made up of 13 amino acids. The germline CDR1 and CDR2 sequences are MDHEN and SYDVKM. Here the CDR3 reads CASGVAGYNEQFF. CDR3 coding DNA: TGTGCCAGCGGGGTAGCGGGATACAATGAGCAGTTCTTC.

This clonotype was detected many times. This sequence joins TRBV29-1 and TRBJ2-2, with unresolved D. The germline V gene encodes CDR1 SQVTM and CDR2 ANQGSEA. This CDR3 is built from 13 residues. The V and J ends lost 4 bases and 1 base respectively, with 7 bases between them. The CDR3 protein is CSVGSGNTGELFF. Written as DNA, the CDR3 is TGCAGCGTTGGGAGTGGGAACACCGGGGAGCTGTTTTTT.

Points on this clonotype: One base away lies a much larger clone, so this may be a sequencing read error. No conserved phenylalanine or tryptophan is present at the end of the CDR3, so a read error is the likely explanation. J is TRBJ1-5 and V is TRBV12-3 or TRBV12-4; D unresolved. The CDR3 runs 13 residues. V lost 5 bases to trimming and J lost 5 bases, with 10 bases between them. CDR3 sequence (DNA): TGTGCCAGCAGTGCCGAGTGGGATCAGCCCCAGCATTCT. This encodes CASSAEWDQPQHS.